This TCR beta chain derives from a study of shared clonotypes between healthy human individuals. TCRdb's table, derived via immunoSEQ multiplex PCR, lists solely in-frame clones and lacks some. Of roughly 2 million clones listed, 95% were seen once; the top ten hold 0.1% to 0.15%. CDR1 MDHEN and CDR2 SYDVKM come from the germline V gene. The CDR3 loop spans 12 amino acids. V was cut by 6 bases and J by 4 bases, with 10 bases left in between. This sequence was found in a man aged 18 to 29 in good health. The sample taken for sequencing was naive CD4+ T cells sorted from blood. As for subset: CD45RA+ positively selected. The chain has TRBV28 and TRBJ2-7; D might be TRBD1 (6 bases). CDR3 residues: CASRSQGYEQYF. Written as DNA, the CDR3 is TGTGCCAGCAGGTCGCAGGGGTACGAGCAGTACTTC.